This T cell receptor (beta chain) appears in the sequencing data of a study of metastatic and nonmetastatic thyroid tumors (dated by TCRdb to about 2020). Concerning the study at large: Repertoires were compared across peripheral blood and tumor or nodule tissue samples from malignant and benign thyroid patients.

No treatment had been received by any patient before thyroid surgery. The study retrospectively analysed patient clinical samples collected from 2012 to 2018 using T-cell receptor beta sequencing. Receptor amplification or capture employed PCR. This sample was sequenced with an Illumina HiSeq 4000. The TCR beta-chain CDR3 region of each patient was profiled by high-throughput sequencing. In the authors' own workflow: A classifier to discriminate distant-metastatic papillary thyroid cancer patients was built from CDR3 differences across clinicopathological groups. The Shannon index was used to assess repertoire diversity, and the Morisita-Horn index was used to assess tumor-blood repertoire similarity. The raw public reads went through TCRdb reprocessing: fastp at Q25, MiXCR clone calling, in-frame beta chains kept. What appears here as the V and J calls and clone size reflects TCRdb's work, not the paper's. Across this sample there are some 8,500 clones, with roughly a third seen only once. The ten largest clones take up 20% to 25% of the sample.

Broad study findings and their caveats: TCR beta diversity was reported as significantly higher in malignant tumors than in benign nodules, in both blood and tumor samples.

Note on this clone: This clone's antigen is unknown. No much larger clone is present one base from it, and per-base qualities are unavailable.

Sequenced input: tumor tissue. The sequence derives from a female donor with papillary thyroid cancer or a benign thyroid nodule (not recorded which). Some clones in this sample may be carry-over from other donors' samples.

The nucleotide sequence is given as TGCGCCAGCAGCCGGGGTCCGGGACAGGGAACCGGGGAGCTGTTTTTT. The encoded protein is CASSRGPGQGTGELFF. This sequence uses TRBV4-1 and TRBJ2-2; 9 nucleotides in the junction match TRBD1. For this chain, trimming is 4 bases at the V end and 5 bases at the J end, and the number of junction bases without a gene match is 8. Spanning cysteine to phenylalanine, the CDR3 consists of 16 amino acids. Only the CDR3 part of the read is kept: 48 bases, read in frame from the first base. CDR1 and CDR2 are read off the germline V gene as MGHRA and YSYEKL.